Shown below are 17 T cell receptor beta chains from a single sample sequenced in a study of spatial heterogeneity in lung cancer. Points from the study as a whole: Tumoral mutation counts were tracked by counts of expanded intratumoral alpha and beta TCRs.

Noted time point: sample taken at primary tumor resection. These TCRs are of unknown antigen specificity. One entry per CDR3 protein, called by TCRdb with MiXCR from the 5' RACE reads. The data show approximately 7,600 distinct CDR3 sequences, around 15% seen once. Material: lung tumor tissue, obtained at surgery. These receptors all come from a female donor with early-stage non-small cell lung cancer.

V is TRBV9 and J is TRBJ2-3; a possible D gene is TRBD2 (6 bases). V gave up 4 bases and J gave up 2 bases, with 11 bases separating them. This CDR3 contains 14 residues. CDR1 is SGDLS, CDR2 YYNGEE, per germline. The CDR3 loop is CASSNWDFTDTQYF. DNA of the CDR3: TGTGCCAGCAGCAACTGGGACTTCACAGATACGCAGTATTTT. Full variable domain (missing parts from reference TRBV9 and TRBJ2-3): DSGVTQTPKHLITATGQRVTLRCSPRSGDLSVYWYQQSLDQGLQFLIQYYNGEERAKGNILERFSAQQFPDLHSELNLSSLELGDSALYFCASSNWDFTDTQYFGPGTRLTVL.

This clonotype came up many times. The chain employs TRBV18 and TRBJ2-7, with 9 nucleotides matching TRBD1. With 0 bases clipped from V and 7 bases from J, the junction kept 7 bases outside the gene matches. Looked up from germline, CDR1 is KGHSH and CDR2 is LQKENI. The CDR3 length is 15 residues. The CDR3 spells CASSPPGQGSQEQYF. CDR3 bases: TGTGCCAGCTCACCACCGGGACAGGGAAGTCAGGAGCAGTACTTC.

This clonotype was observed many times. The chain employs TRBV4-1 and TRBJ1-2; D remains ambiguous. V was clipped by 0 bases and J by 0 bases, with 17 bases between them. CDR1 MGHRA and CDR2 YSYEKL come from the germline V gene. CDR3 length: 18 amino acids. CDR3 sequence reads: CASSQDSASLQANYGYTF. For the CDR3, the DNA is TGCGCCAGCAGCCAAGATTCGGCCAGCCTACAAGCTAACTATGGCTACACCTTC.

There are many counts of this clonotype. J is TRBJ2-5 and V is TRBV7-2; no firm D call. From germline, CDR1 is SGHTA and CDR2 FQGNSA. CDR3 length: 14 amino acids. The germline V and J ends were trimmed by 1 base and 5 bases, with 11 bases remaining between them. The CDR3 DNA reads TGTGCCAGCAGCTTAGATGCCCTATCGGAGACCCAGTACTTC. This encodes CASSLDALSETQYF.

This clonotype appeared many times. J is TRBJ2-7 and V is TRBV29-1; TRBD2 matches 9 bases. J was trimmed by 0 bases and V by 3 bases; bases with no gene match: 6. Germline loops: CDR1 SQVTM, CDR2 ANQGSEA. The CDR3 is 15 amino acids. The CDR3 nucleotides read TGCAGCGTTGATGGCCTAGCGGGGCACTCCTACGAGCAGTACTTC. This translates into CSVDGLAGHSYEQYF.

This clonotype was seen ten or more times. The rearrangement links TRBV16 to TRBJ1-2, with a possible D match to TRBD1 (6 bases). CDR3 length equals 15 residues. The germline V and J ends were trimmed by 3 bases and 0 bases, with 11 bases remaining between them. The germline gives CDR1 KGHSY, CDR2 FQNENV. The CDR3 sequence: CASSQRGTSNYGYTF. The CDR3 nucleotides are TGTGCCAGCAGCCAGAGAGGGACATCTAACTATGGCTACACCTTC.

This chain uses TRBV14 with TRBJ2-1; no reliable D call. V lost 4 bases, J lost 7 bases, and 17 bases lay in between. The CDR3 has 15 amino acids. In germline, CDR1 is SGHDN, CDR2 FVKESK. The CDR3 spells CASSLGLRRGNEQFF. As DNA, the CDR3 is TGTGCCAGCAGCCTGGGCCTTCGAAGAGGAAATGAGCAGTTCTTC. Based on the CDR3 plus reference TRBV14 and TRBJ2-1, the full variable domain is EAGVTQFPSHSVIEKGQTVTLRCDPISGHDNLYWYRRVMGKEIKFLLHFVKESKQDESGMPNNRFLAERTGGTYSTLKVQPAELEDSGVYFCASSLGLRRGNEQFFGPGTRLTVL.

This clonotype has a handful of counts. This chain uses TRBV5-4 with TRBJ2-5, with TRBD2 identical over 12 bases. Germline assignment: CDR1 SGHNT and CDR2 YYREEE (reference sequence). The CDR3 covers 15 residues. The junction had 6 bases not matched to a gene; V was cut back by 2 bases and J by 7 bases. The CDR3 region is CASSFASGGAGTQYF. DNA for the CDR3: TGTGCCAGCAGCTTTGCTAGCGGGGGGGCCGGGACCCAGTACTTC.

The chain recombines TRBV30 with TRBJ1-2, with 7 positions matching TRBD1. Losses at the gene ends were 5 bases for V and 4 bases for J; bases not matched to a gene: 4. From germline, CDR1 is GTSNPN and CDR2 SVGIG (reference sequence). The length of the CDR3 is 12 residues. The CDR3 DNA reads TGTGCCTGGTCCGGGACAGCCTATGGCTACACCTTC. Encoded protein: CAWSGTAYGYTF. The whole variable domain, filled in from reference TRBV30 and TRBJ1-2, reads SQTIHQWPATLVQPVGSPLSLECTVEGTSNPNLYWYRQAAGRGLQLLFYSVGIGQISSEVPQNLSASRPQDRQFILSSKKLLLSDSGFYLCAWSGTAYGYTFGSGTRLTVV.

The V gene is TRBV24-1, the J gene TRBJ2-3, with 9 bases identical to TRBD2. After removal of 9 bases from V and 7 bases from J, the junction contained 7 bases not matched to a gene. CDR3 length equals 13 residues. Germline V gene data show CDR1 as KGHDR and CDR2 as SFDVKD. DNA for the CDR3: TGTGCCACCGGGACTAGCCTGTTTAATACGCAGTATTTT. Encoded protein: CATGTSLFNTQYF.

This clonotype ranks as medium-sized. J is TRBJ1-5 and V is TRBV5-5; D is undetermined. The ends were cut back, 0 bases at V and 4 bases at J, with 17 bases in the middle. The CDR3 runs 17 residues. Looked up from germline, CDR1 is SGHKS and CDR2 is YYEKEE (reference sequence). The CDR3 DNA sequence: TGTGCCAGCAGCTTGGCCGCTCCAGATAGGTCAAATCAGCCCCAGCATTTT. It encodes CASSLAAPDRSNQPQHF.

Relative to its sample, this clonotype is medium-sized. The V and J genes are TRBV7-2 and TRBJ2-3; 7 nucleotides align to TRBD2. This CDR3 contains 15 residues. CDR1 and CDR2 (germline): SGHTA, FQGNSA. Germline trimming cut 3 bases from V and 2 bases from J; bases unmatched to any gene: 5. The chain's CDR3 is CASSFKAGYTDTQYF. The CDR3 coding sequence is TGTGCCAGCAGCTTCAAAGCGGGGTACACAGATACGCAGTATTTT.

Sample share makes this clonotype medium-sized. The J gene is TRBJ2-1, the V gene TRBV15; TRBD1 matches at 11 bases. This CDR3 region has 15 residues. V shed 6 bases, J shed 7 bases, and the junction held 8 bases outside the gene matches. Germline CDR1 reads LNHNV; CDR2 reads YYDKDF (reference sequence). Written as DNA, the CDR3 is TGTGCCACCAGGGTACTAGGGACAGGGGGGAATGAGCAGTTCTTC. Its translation: CATRVLGTGGNEQFF.

This sequence joins TRBV27 and TRBJ1-2; D perhaps matches TRBD1 (5 bases). Germline V lookup: CDR1 MNHEY, CDR2 SMNVEV (reference sequence). The CDR3 spans 15 residues. V lost 0 bases and J 3 bases, leaving 11 bases between the germline ends. CDR3 region: CASSLSGVKDYGYTF. CDR3 bases: TGTGCCAGCAGTTTATCAGGGGTGAAGGACTATGGCTACACCTTC.

This clonotype was observed many times. The junction differs from germline at one of its ends, possibly a read error. The chain links TRBV20-1 to TRBJ1-1; D remains unclear. The CDR3 spans 16 residues. The germline V gene encodes CDR1 DFQATT and CDR2 SNEGSKA (reference sequence). The CDR3 DNA reads TGCAGTGCGAGAGGGTCGCGGGTCAGTATGAACACTGAAGCTTTCTTT. Translating it yields CSARGSRVSMNTEAFF.

By share, this clonotype ranks as medium-sized (0.01 to 0.1%). This chain joins TRBV18 and TRBJ2-1, with TRBD1 matching over 8 bases. V was clipped by 3 bases and J by 7 bases; unmatched bases: 5. The CDR3 runs to 14 residues. Germline CDR1 reads KGHSH; CDR2 reads LQKENI. CDR3 amino acids: CASSPGQGKNEQFF. The CDR3 coding sequence is TGTGCCAGCTCACCCGGACAGGGTAAGAATGAGCAGTTCTTC.

By frequency in the sample, this clonotype is medium-sized (0.01 to 0.1%). CDR3 residues: CASSLPSGARYEQYF. In DNA, the CDR3 is TGTGCCAGCAGCTTGCCTAGCGGTGCTCGCTACGAGCAGTACTTC. The chain couples TRBV7-9 to TRBJ2-7; 7 bases agree with TRBD2. CDR3 length equals 15 residues. Trimming cost V 3 bases and J 3 bases; bases outside gene matches: 8. The germline V gene has CDR1 SEHNR and CDR2 FQNEAQ (reference sequence).